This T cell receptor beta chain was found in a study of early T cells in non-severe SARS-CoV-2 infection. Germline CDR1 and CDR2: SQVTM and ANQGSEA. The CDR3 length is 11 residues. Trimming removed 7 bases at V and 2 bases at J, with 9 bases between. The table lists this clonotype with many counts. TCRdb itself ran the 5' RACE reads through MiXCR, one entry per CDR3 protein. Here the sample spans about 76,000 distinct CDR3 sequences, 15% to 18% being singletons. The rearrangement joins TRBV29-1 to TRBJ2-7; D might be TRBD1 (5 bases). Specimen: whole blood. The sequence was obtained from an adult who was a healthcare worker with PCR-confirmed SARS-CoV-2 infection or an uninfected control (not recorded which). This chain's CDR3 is CSAKDTYEQYF. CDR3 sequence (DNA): TGCAGCGCTAAGGACACCTACGAGCAGTACTTC.